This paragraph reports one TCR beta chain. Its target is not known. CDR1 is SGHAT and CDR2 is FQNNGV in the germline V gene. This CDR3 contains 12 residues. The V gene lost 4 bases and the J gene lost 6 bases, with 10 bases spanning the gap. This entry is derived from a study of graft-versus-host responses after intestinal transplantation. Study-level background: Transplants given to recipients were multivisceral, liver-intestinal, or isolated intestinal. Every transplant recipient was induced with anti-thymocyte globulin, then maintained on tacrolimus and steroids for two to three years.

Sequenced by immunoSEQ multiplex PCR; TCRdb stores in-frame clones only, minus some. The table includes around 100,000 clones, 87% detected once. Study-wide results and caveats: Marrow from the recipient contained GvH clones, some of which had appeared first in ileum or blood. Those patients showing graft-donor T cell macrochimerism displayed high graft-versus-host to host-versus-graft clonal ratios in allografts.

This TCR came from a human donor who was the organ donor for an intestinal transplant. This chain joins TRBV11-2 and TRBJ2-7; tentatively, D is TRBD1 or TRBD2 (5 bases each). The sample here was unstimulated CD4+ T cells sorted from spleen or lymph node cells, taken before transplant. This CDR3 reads CASSYEGREQYF. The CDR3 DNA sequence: TGTGCCAGCAGCTACGAGGGACGCGAGCAGTACTTC.